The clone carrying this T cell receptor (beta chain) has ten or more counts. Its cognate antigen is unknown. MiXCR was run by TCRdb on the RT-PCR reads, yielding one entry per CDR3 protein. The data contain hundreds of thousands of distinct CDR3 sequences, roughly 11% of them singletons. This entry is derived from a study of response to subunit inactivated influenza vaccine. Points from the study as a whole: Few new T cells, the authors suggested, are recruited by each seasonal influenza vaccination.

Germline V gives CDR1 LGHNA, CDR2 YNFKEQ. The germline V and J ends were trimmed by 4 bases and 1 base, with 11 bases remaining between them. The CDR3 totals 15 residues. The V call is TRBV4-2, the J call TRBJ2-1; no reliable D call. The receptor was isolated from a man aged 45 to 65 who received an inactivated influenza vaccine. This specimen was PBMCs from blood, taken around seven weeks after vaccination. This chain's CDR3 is CASSPAGPSYNEQFF. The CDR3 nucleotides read TGTGCCAGCAGCCCTGCAGGACCTTCCTACAATGAGCAGTTCTTC.